Below, 30 T cell receptor beta chains from the same sample are listed, as sequenced in a study of cytomegalovirus exposure and HLA in healthy donors. Primers for the PCR totalled 60 Vbeta and 13 Jbeta. Generated by immunoSEQ multiplex PCR, the TCRdb table keeps only in-frame clones and is missing some. This table has some 140,000 clones, about four fifths appearing once. The sequenced sample consisted of PBMCs. These receptors all come from a man younger than 45 in good health and CMV-seronegative.

The chain recombines TRBV27 with TRBJ2-1; 7 nucleotides agree with TRBD2. Germline lookup yields CDR1 MNHEY and CDR2 SMNVEV (reference sequence). Unmatched junction bases numbered 0, after V lost 0 bases and J lost 7 bases. The CDR3 runs to 13 residues. For the CDR3, the DNA is TGTGCCAGCAGTTTATCGCGGGGGAATGAGCAGTTCTTC. Amino acid sequence: CASSLSRGNEQFF.

The chain employs TRBV27 and TRBJ2-1; D possibly corresponds to TRBD2 (6 bases). Germline assignment: CDR1 MNHEY and CDR2 SMNVEV (reference sequence). The CDR3 is made up of 14 amino acids. With 3 bases removed from V and 9 bases from J, the gap between germline ends came to 15 bases. CDR3 sequence reads: CASSFGSLASEQFF. CDR3 sequence (DNA): TGTGCCAGCAGTTTCGGATCACTAGCTTCTGAGCAGTTCTTC.

The chain couples TRBV7-8 to TRBJ2-3, with TRBD2 matching over 14 bases. The length of the CDR3 is 20 residues. The junction had 10 bases not matched to a gene; V was cut back by 1 base and J by 1 base. Germline CDR1 and CDR2: SGHVS and FQNEAQ. CDR3 sequence (DNA): TGTGCCAGCAGCTTAGAAAGGGCGGGACTAGCGGGAGTGGGCACAGATACGCAGTATTTT. Amino acids: CASSLERAGLAGVGTDTQYF.

This clone was seen a handful of times. This chain connects TRBV19 to TRBJ1-1; no clear D gene. V was shortened by 6 bases and J by 0 bases, with 17 bases between the two germline ends. CDR1 and CDR2 (germline): LNHDA, SQIVND (reference sequence). CDR3 length equals 16 residues. The CDR3 bases are TGTGCCAGTAGGGAGGCAGCGAAGAGACTGAACACTGAAGCTTTCTTT. Translating it yields CASREAAKRLNTEAFF.

The chain recombines TRBV7-2 with TRBJ1-4, with 7 bases that match TRBD1. V was pared by 6 bases and J by 8 bases, with 6 bases of the junction left unmatched. The CDR3 is 13 amino acids. The germline V gene encodes CDR1 SGHTA and CDR2 FQGNSA. The CDR3 coding sequence is TGTGCCAGCAGGAGGGACAGCGGAGAAAAACTGTTTTTT. It yields the protein CASRRDSGEKLFF.

This clone was counted a few times. The chain employs TRBV2 and TRBJ1-6; D is possibly TRBD1 (5 bases). In germline, CDR1 is SNHLY, CDR2 FYNNEI. V was clipped by 6 bases and J by 7 bases, with 13 bases between them. The CDR3 is 14 residues long. The CDR3 DNA follows: TGTGCCAGCAGATCGGTGGCAGGGAATTCACCCCTCCACTTT. Translating it yields CASRSVAGNSPLHF.

V usage is TRBV5-6 and J usage is TRBJ1-6; D gene unclear. CDR1 and CDR2 from the germline V gene are SGHDT and YYEEEE. The CDR3 length is 16 residues. V lost 1 base to trimming and J lost 1 base, with 9 bases between them. This CDR3 is CASSLLEGSYNSPLHF. The CDR3 coding sequence is TGTGCCAGCAGCTTGTTGGAGGGATCCTATAATTCACCCCTCCACTTT.

The V call is TRBV4-2, the J call TRBJ1-5; 11 bases are shared with TRBD1. The CDR3 length is 19 residues. With 2 bases clipped from V and 1 base from J, the junction kept 10 bases outside the gene matches. The germline CDR1 and CDR2 sequences are LGHNA and YNFKEQ. CDR3 in amino acids: CASSQSARTGGWSNQPQHF. CDR3 DNA sequence: TGTGCCAGCAGCCAATCGGCCCGGACAGGGGGCTGGAGCAATCAGCCCCAGCATTTT.

This sequence joins TRBV30 and TRBJ1-1; D is undetermined. The germline V and J ends were trimmed by 0 bases and 3 bases, with 8 bases remaining between them. CDR1 is GTSNPN, CDR2 SVGIG, per germline (reference sequence). The length of the CDR3 is 13 residues. As DNA, the CDR3 is TGTGCCTGGAGTGTGGAGGACCACACTGAAGCTTTCTTT. Translated: CAWSVEDHTEAFF.

This rearrangement joins TRBV2 to TRBJ1-4; a possible D gene is TRBD1 (6 bases). V was cut by 7 bases and J by 6 bases, with 9 bases left in between. The length of the CDR3 is 12 residues. Germline V lookup: CDR1 SNHLY, CDR2 FYNNEI. This CDR3 reads CASNRVDEKLFF. As DNA, the CDR3 is TGTGCCAGCAACAGGGTAGATGAAAAACTGTTTTTT.

The chain carries TRBV18 and TRBJ1-5, with 8 positions matching TRBD1. The germline V gene encodes CDR1 KGHSH and CDR2 LQKENI. CDR3 size: 14 residues. J was trimmed by 5 bases and V by 4 bases; bases with no gene match: 4. The CDR3 nucleotides read TGTGCCAGCTCACGGACAGGGAGCGATCAGCCCCAGCATTTT. Residues: CASSRTGSDQPQHF.

The rearrangement links TRBV7-2 to TRBJ2-7; the D gene is possibly TRBD2 (6 bases). The CDR3 extends over 14 amino acids. CDR1 is SGHTA, CDR2 FQGNSA, per germline. Trimming stripped 5 bases from V and 4 bases from J, with 15 bases between. Written as DNA, the CDR3 is TGTGCCAGCAGCCCCCGGGACTCTCGGTACGAGCAGTACTTC. Translated: CASSPRDSRYEQYF.

The sample holds one count of this clone. This chain uses TRBV7-2 with TRBJ2-3, with D tentatively TRBD1 (5 bases). The germline V gene encodes CDR1 SGHTA and CDR2 FQGNSA. This CDR3 comprises 12 residues. The V end lost 6 bases, the J end lost 5 bases, and 9 bases lay between the germline ends. The chain's CDR3 is CASRLTGDTQYF. The DNA for the CDR3 is TGTGCCAGCAGGTTAACAGGAGATACGCAGTATTTT.

This sequence joins TRBV28 and TRBJ2-7; tentatively, D is TRBD2 (6 bases). Trimming removed 5 bases at V and 0 bases at J, with 8 bases between. Germline V gives CDR1 MDHEN, CDR2 SYDVKM. The CDR3 consists of 13 residues. The CDR3 loop is CASSAGSSYEQYF. As DNA, the CDR3 is TGTGCCAGCAGTGCCGGGAGCTCCTACGAGCAGTACTTC.

The CDR3 sequence is CASSFGSGSYNEQFF. The CDR3, as DNA: TGTGCCAGCAGTTTTGGGTCAGGCAGCTACAATGAGCAGTTCTTC. The J gene is TRBJ2-1, the V gene TRBV27, with D unresolved. Germline CDR1 and CDR2: MNHEY and SMNVEV (reference sequence). The CDR3 spans 15 residues. With 3 bases removed from V and 3 bases from J, the gap between germline ends came to 12 bases.

This clone was seen just once. The rearrangement joins TRBV28 to TRBJ1-5; the match to TRBD1 covers 7 bases. The junction had 4 bases not matched to a gene; V was cut back by 5 bases and J by 3 bases. This CDR3 has 14 residues. Germline loops: CDR1 MDHEN, CDR2 SYDVKM. CDR3 sequence reads: CASSRGQYNQPQHF. In DNA, the CDR3 is TGTGCCAGCAGTAGGGGACAGTACAATCAGCCCCAGCATTTT.

This chain joins TRBV27 and TRBJ1-5; no reliable D call. V shed 3 bases and J shed 6 bases, with 9 bases lying between them. This CDR3 region has 13 residues. Germline loops: CDR1 MNHEY, CDR2 SMNVEV (reference sequence). Here the CDR3 DNA reads TGTGCCAGCAGTTTGACAAGCCGTCAGCCCCAGCATTTT. Translation: CASSLTSRQPQHF.

The rearrangement links TRBV6-5 to TRBJ2-7; 9 bases fit TRBD1. This CDR3 spans 16 amino acids. The V gene end was trimmed by 0 bases and the J gene end by 5 bases; junction bases not matched to a gene: 8. Germline loops: CDR1 MNHEY, CDR2 SVGAGI. The CDR3 DNA reads TGTGCCAGCAGTTACTCGATACAGGGGGCGTATCACGAGCAGTACTTC. Translated, it gives CASSYSIQGAYHEQYF.

This sequence joins TRBV10-1 and TRBJ2-7; D call uncertain. CDR1 and CDR2 (germline): WNHNN, SYGVQD (reference sequence). Trimming took 7 bases from V and 8 from J, leaving 18 bases between them. This CDR3 has 13 residues. The CDR3 nucleotides read TGCGCCAGCATTACTCTAAAACTTAACCAGCAGTACTTC. Translation: CASITLKLNQQYF.

This rearrangement joins TRBV13 to TRBJ2-7; D is perhaps TRBD2 (6 bases). V was trimmed by 3 bases and J by 0 bases, leaving 12 bases between them. CDR1 is PRHDT, CDR2 FYEKMQ, per germline (reference sequence). The CDR3 has 15 residues. The CDR3 DNA reads TGTGCCAGCAGCTTCACCGGGAGACGCTCCTACGAGCAGTACTTC. Translated: CASSFTGRRSYEQYF.

The chain links TRBV5-1 to TRBJ2-5; D may be TRBD2 (5 bases). Germline V gene data show CDR1 as SGHRS and CDR2 as YFSETQ. This CDR3 has 15 amino acids. V was shortened by 4 bases and J by 4 bases, with 17 bases between the two germline ends. CDR3 sequence reads: CASSPTPGSPETQYF. DNA of the CDR3: TGCGCCAGCAGCCCCACCCCGGGGTCCCCAGAGACCCAGTACTTC.

This sequence joins TRBV25-1 and TRBJ2-3; 7 bases fit TRBD2. This CDR3 has 14 residues. V shed 7 bases, J shed 0 bases, and the junction held 4 bases outside the gene matches. Per germline, CDR1 MGHDK and CDR2 SYGVNS. The CDR3 coding sequence is TGTGCCAGCACCAGCGGGGTTAGCACAGATACGCAGTATTTT. Residues: CASTSGVSTDTQYF.

The V gene is TRBV30, the J gene TRBJ2-7, with a weak D call TRBD2 (7 bases). The CDR3 consists of 15 residues. Between the trimmed V and J ends, which lost 1 base and 2 bases, there was a span of 15 bases. Looked up from germline, CDR1 is GTSNPN and CDR2 is SVGIG (reference sequence). CDR3 nucleotide sequence: TGTGCCTGGAGTGATTTGGGAGGGGGTGCCTACGAGCAGTACTTC. Translated: CAWSDLGGGAYEQYF.

V gene TRBV27 combines with J gene TRBJ1-2; 9 bases are shared with TRBD1. Germline V gene lookup returns CDR1 MNHEY and CDR2 SMNVEV (reference sequence). The CDR3 extends over 15 amino acids. The J segment lost 6 bases and the V segment lost 8 bases, leaving 13 bases of the junction unmatched. The CDR3 coding sequence is TGTGCCAGCTGGGACAGGGTAAGCAGGAGTGATGGCTACACCTTC. Translation gives CASWDRVSRSDGYTF.

The chain recombines TRBV6-1 with TRBJ1-2, with D unresolved. Germline V gene data show CDR1 as MNHNS and CDR2 as SASEGT. The V end lost 5 bases, the J end lost 4 bases, and 14 bases lay between the germline ends. The CDR3 contains 14 residues. As DNA, the CDR3 is TGTGCCAGCAGTCAGACCGAATCAGGCTATGGCTACACCTTC. This codes for CASSQTESGYGYTF.

A note on this clone: An end of the junction does not agree with germline; a read error may underlie this. Within the sample, other DNA sequences also encode this same CDR3. The chain joins TRBV7-9 to TRBJ1-1, with D maybe TRBD1 (6 bases). The CDR3 has 14 amino acids. The germline V gene encodes CDR1 SEHNR and CDR2 FQNEAQ (reference sequence). CDR3 sequence (DNA): TGTGCCAGCAGTTTAGGGCAGGGGAACTCTGAAGCTTTCTTT. It yields the protein CASSLGQGNSEAFF.

V and J are TRBV27 and TRBJ2-5; 11 bases fit TRBD1. The CDR3 sequence is 14 residues long. Germline V gives CDR1 MNHEY, CDR2 SMNVEV (reference sequence). The J segment lost 2 bases and the V segment lost 4 bases, leaving 0 bases of the junction unmatched. The CDR3 sequence is CASSWDRGQETQYF. CDR3 nucleotides: TGTGCCAGCAGTTGGGACAGGGGGCAAGAGACCCAGTACTTC.

This clone is a singleton in its sample. The chain has TRBV29-1 and TRBJ2-1; D gene uncertain. The ends were cut back, 3 bases at V and 1 base at J, with 4 bases in the middle. This CDR3 comprises 12 residues. Germline values: CDR1 SQVTM, CDR2 ANQGSEA. CDR3 sequence: CSVDSSYNEQFF. The CDR3 nucleotides read TGCAGCGTTGATTCGTCCTACAATGAGCAGTTCTTC.

This clone was picked up a small number of times. The CDR3 DNA follows: TGTGCCAGCAGTCGGGAGAGTTCCTACGAGCAGTACTTC. It specifies CASSRESSYEQYF. This sequence joins TRBV6-1 and TRBJ2-7; possible D gene TRBD2, 6 bases. The CDR3 runs to 13 residues. V was clipped by 5 bases and J by 1 base, with 9 bases between them. Germline values: CDR1 MNHNS, CDR2 SASEGT.

The rearrangement uses TRBV30 and TRBJ2-7; D is perhaps TRBD1 (6 bases). The germline V gene has CDR1 GTSNPN and CDR2 SVGIG (reference sequence). The ends were cut back, 3 bases at V and 3 bases at J, with 6 bases in the middle. This CDR3 comprises 11 residues. In nucleotides, the CDR3 is TGTGCCTGGAGGGACAGCTACGAGCAGTACTTC. It translates to CAWRDSYEQYF.